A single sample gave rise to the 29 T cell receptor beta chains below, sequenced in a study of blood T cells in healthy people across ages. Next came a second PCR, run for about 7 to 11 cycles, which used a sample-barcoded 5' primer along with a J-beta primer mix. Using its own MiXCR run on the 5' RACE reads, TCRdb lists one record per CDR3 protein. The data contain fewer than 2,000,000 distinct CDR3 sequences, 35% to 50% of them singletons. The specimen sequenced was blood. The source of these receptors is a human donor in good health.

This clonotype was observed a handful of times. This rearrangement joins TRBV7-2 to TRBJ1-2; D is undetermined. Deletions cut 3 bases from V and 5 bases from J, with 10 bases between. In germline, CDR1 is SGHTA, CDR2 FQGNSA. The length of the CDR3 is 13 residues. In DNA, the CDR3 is TGTGCCAGCAGCTTCTCCCTGACTTATGGCTACACCTTC. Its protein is CASSFSLTYGYTF.

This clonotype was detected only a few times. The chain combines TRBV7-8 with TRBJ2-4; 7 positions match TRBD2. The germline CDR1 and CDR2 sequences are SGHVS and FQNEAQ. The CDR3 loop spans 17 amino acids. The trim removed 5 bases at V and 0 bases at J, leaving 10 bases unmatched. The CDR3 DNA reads TGTGCCAGCAGCCCACGGCGGGCTAGCGGAGCCAAAAACATTCAGTACTTC. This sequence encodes CASSPRRASGAKNIQYF.

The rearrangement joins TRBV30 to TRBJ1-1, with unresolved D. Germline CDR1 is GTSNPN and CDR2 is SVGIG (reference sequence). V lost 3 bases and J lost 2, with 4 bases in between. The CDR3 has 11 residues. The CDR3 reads CAWRVNTEAFF. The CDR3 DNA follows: TGTGCCTGGAGGGTTAACACTGAAGCTTTCTTT.

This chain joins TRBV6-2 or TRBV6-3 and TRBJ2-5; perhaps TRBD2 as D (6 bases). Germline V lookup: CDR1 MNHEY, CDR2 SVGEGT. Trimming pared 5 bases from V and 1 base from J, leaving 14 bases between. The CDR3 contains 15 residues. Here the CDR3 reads CASSAGTWGQETQYF. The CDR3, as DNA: TGTGCCAGCAGTGCCGGGACTTGGGGCCAAGAGACCCAGTACTTC.

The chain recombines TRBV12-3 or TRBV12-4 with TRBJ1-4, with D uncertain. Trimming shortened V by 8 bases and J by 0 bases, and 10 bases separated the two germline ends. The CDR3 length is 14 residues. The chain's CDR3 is CASGSPATNEKLFF. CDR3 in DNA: TGTGCCAGCGGCTCCCCTGCAACTAATGAAAAACTGTTTTTT.

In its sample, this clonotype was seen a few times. The CDR3 here is CSAPGRVAYNEQFF. CDR3 sequence (DNA): TGCAGTGCCCCGGGGCGGGTAGCCTACAATGAGCAGTTCTTC. The J gene is TRBJ2-1, the V gene TRBV20-1; D may match TRBD1 or TRBD2 (5 bases each). Per germline, CDR1 DFQATT and CDR2 SNEGSKA (reference sequence). The CDR3 consists of 14 residues. With 6 bases removed from V and 2 bases from J, the gap between germline ends came to 14 bases.

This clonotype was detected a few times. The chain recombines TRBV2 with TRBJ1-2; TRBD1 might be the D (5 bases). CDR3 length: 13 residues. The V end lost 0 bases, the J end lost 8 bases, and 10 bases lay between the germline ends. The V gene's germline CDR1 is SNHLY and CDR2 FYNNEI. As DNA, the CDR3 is TGTGCCAGCAGTGAAGCACGGGGACTAGGCTACACCTTC. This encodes CASSEARGLGYTF. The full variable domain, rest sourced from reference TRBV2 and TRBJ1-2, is EPEVTQTPSHQVTQMGQEVILRCVPISNHLYFYWYRQILGQKVEFLVSFYNNEISEKSEIFDDQFSVERPDGSNFTLKIRSTKLEDSAMYFCASSEARGLGYTFGSGTRLTVV.

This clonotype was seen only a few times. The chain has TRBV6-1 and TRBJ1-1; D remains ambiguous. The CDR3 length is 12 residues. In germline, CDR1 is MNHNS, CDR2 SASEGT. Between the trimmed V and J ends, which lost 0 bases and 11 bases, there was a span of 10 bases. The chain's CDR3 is CASSEASARAFF. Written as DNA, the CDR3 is TGTGCCAGCAGTGAAGCCAGTGCACGGGCTTTCTTT.

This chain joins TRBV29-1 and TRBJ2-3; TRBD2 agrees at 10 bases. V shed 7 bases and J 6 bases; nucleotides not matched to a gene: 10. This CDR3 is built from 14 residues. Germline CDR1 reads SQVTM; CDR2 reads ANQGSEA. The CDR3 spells CSAESGGAGDTQYF. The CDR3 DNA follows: TGCAGCGCCGAAAGCGGGGGGGCCGGTGATACGCAGTATTTT.

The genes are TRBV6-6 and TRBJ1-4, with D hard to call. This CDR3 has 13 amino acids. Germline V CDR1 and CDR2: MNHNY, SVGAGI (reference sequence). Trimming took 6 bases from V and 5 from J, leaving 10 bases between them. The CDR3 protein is CASRDGLNEKLFF. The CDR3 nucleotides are TGTGCCAGCAGGGACGGGCTAAATGAAAAACTGTTTTTT.

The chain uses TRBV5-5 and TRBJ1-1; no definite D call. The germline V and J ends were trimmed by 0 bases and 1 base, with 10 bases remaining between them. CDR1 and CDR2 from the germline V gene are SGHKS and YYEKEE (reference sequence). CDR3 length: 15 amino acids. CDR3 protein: CASSLGHPRNTEAFF. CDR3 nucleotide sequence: TGTGCCAGCAGCTTGGGACACCCTAGGAACACTGAAGCTTTCTTT.

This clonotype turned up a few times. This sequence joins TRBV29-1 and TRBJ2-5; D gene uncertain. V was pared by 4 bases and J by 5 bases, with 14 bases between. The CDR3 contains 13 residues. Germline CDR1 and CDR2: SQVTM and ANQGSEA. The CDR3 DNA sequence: TGCAGCGTTGTAGGGCACCGGTTGGAGACCCAGTACTTC. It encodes CSVVGHRLETQYF.

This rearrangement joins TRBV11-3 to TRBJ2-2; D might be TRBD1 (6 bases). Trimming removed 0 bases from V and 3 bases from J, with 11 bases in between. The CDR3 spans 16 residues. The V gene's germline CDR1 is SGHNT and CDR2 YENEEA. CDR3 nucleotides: TGTGCCAGCAGCTTAGACAGGGGAATGTACACCGGGGAGCTGTTTTTT. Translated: CASSLDRGMYTGELFF.

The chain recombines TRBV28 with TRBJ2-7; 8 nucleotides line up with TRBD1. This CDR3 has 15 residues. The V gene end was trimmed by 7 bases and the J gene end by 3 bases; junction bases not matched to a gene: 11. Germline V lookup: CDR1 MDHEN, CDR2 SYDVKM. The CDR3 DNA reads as TGTGCCAGCATCCCGGCGGACAGGGATTTCTACGAGCAGTACTTC. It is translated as CASIPADRDFYEQYF.

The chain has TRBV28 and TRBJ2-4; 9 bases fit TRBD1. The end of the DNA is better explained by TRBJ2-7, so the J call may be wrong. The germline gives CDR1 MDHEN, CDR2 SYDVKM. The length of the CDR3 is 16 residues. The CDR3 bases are TGTGCCAGCAGTTTTATCTCGGGACAGGGTTCCTACGAGCAGTACTTC. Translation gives CASSFISGQGSYEQYF.

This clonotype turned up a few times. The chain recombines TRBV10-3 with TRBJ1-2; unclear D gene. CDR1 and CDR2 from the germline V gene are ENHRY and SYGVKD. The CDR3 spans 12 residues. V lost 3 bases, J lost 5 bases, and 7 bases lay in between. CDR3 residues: CAISDLSYGYTF. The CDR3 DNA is TGTGCCATCAGTGACCTCTCGTATGGCTACACCTTC.

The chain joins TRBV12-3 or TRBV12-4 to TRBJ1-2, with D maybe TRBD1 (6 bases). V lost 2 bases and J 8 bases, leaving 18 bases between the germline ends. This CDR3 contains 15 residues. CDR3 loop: CASSLITGGAAGYTF. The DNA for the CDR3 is TGTGCCAGCAGTTTAATTACCGGGGGGGCGGCCGGCTACACCTTC.

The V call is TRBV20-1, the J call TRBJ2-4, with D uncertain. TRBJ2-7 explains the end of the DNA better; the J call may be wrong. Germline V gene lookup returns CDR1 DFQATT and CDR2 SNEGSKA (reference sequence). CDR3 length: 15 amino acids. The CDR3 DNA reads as TGCAGTGCTAGCCCATACACCGTAAAGAGCCACGAGCAGTACTTC. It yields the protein CSASPYTVKSHEQYF.

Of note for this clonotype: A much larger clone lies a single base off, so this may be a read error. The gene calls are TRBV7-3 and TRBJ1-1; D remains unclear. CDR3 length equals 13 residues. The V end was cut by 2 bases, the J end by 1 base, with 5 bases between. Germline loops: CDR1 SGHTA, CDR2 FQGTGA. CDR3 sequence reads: CASSLYKNTEAFF. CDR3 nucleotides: TGTGCCAGCAGCTTATACAAGAACACTGAAGCTTTCTTT.

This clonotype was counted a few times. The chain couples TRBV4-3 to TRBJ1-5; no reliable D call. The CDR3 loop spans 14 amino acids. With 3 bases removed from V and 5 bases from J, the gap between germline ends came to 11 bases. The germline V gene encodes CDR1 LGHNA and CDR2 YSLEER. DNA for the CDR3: TGCGCCAGCAGCCACAGACTCCTCCATCAGCCCCAGCATTTT. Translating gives CASSHRLLHQPQHF.

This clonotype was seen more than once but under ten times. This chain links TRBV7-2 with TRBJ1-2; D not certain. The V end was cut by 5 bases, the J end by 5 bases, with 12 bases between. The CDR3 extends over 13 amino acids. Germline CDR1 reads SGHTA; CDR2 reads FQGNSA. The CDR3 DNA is TGTGCCAGCAGCCTCATCGACTGGTATGGCTACACCTTC. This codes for CASSLIDWYGYTF.

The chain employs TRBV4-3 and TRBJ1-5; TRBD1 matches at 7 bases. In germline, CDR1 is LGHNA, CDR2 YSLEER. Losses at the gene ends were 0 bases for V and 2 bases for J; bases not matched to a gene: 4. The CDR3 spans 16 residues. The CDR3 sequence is CASSQDTGAGNQPQHF. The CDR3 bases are TGCGCCAGCAGCCAAGATACAGGGGCGGGCAATCAGCCCCAGCATTTT.

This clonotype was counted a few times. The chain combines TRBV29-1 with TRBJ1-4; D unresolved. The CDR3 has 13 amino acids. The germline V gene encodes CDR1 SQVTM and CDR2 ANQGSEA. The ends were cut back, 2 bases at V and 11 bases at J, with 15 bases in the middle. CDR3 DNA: TGCAGCGTTGAATCGGGTAGTGTTGAGAAACTGTTTTTT. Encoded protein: CSVESGSVEKLFF.

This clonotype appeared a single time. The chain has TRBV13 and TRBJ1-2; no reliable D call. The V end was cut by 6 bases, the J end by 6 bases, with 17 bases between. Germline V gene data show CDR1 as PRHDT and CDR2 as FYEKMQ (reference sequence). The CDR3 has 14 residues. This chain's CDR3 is CASSSRNGVDGYTF. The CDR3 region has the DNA TGTGCCAGCAGTTCTCGGAATGGGGTGGATGGCTACACCTTC.

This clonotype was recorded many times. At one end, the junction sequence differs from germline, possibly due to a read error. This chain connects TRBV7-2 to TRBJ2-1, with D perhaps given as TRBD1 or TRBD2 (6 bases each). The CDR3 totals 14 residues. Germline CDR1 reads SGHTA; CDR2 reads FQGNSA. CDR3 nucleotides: TGTGCCAGCAGTTTAGGGGGGCGCTACAATGAGCAGTTCTTC. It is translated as CASSLGGRYNEQFF.

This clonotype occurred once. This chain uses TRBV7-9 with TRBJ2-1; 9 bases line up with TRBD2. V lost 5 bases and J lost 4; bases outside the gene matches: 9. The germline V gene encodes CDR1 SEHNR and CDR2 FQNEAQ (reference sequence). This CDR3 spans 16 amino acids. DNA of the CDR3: TGTGCCAGCAGCCGGGAAGCGGGGGGACCGTACAATGAGCAGTTCTTC. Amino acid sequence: CASSREAGGPYNEQFF.

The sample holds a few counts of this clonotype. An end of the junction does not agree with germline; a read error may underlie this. In DNA, the CDR3 is TGTGCCAGCAGCCTAGCGGGAGTAGGAGATACGCAGTATTTT. Translating gives CASSLAGVGDTQYF. The chain has TRBV7-9 and TRBJ2-3; 10 bases are shared with TRBD2. Germline CDR1 and CDR2: SEHNR and FQNEAQ (reference sequence). The CDR3 has 14 residues.

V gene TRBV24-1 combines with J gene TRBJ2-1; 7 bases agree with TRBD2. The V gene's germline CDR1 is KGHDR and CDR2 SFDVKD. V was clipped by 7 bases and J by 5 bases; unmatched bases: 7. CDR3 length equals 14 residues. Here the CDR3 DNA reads TGTGCCACCAGATCCAGCGGGGCCCACAATGAGCAGTTCTTC. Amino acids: CATRSSGAHNEQFF.

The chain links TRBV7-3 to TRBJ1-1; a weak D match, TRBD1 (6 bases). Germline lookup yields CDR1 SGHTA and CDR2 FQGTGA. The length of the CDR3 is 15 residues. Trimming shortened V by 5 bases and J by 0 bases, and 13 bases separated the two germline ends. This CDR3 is CASSLQGTLNTEAFF. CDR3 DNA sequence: TGTGCCAGCAGCCTGCAGGGGACCTTGAACACTGAAGCTTTCTTT.